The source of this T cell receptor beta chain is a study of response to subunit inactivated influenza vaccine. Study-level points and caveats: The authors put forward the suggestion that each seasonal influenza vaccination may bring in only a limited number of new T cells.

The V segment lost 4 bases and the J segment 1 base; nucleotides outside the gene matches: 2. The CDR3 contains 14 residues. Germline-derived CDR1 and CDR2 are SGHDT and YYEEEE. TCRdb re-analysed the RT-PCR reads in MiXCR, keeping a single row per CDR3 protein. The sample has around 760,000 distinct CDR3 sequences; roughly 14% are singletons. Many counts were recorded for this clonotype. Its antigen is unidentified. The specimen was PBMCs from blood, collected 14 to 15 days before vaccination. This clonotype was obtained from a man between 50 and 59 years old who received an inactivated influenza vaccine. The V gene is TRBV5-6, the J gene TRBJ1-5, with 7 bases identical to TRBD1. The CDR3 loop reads CASSTRGSNQPQHF. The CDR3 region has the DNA TGTGCCAGCAGCACCAGGGGGAGCAATCAGCCCCAGCATTTT.